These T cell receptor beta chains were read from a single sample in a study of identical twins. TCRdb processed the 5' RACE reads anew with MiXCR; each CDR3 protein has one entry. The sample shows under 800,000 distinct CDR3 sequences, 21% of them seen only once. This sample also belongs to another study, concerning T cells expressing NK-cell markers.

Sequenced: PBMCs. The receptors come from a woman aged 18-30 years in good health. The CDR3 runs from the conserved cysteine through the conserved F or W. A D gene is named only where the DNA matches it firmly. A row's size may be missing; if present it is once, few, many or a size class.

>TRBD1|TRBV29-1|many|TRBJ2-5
TGCAGCGCCCTGACAGGGGAAGAGACCCAGTACTTC
CSALTGEETQYF
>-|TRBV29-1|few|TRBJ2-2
TGCAGCGTTCCAATACGAGAGACTAGCACCGGGGAGCTGTTTTTT
CSVPIRETSTGELFF
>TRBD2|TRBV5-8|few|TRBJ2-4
TGTGCCAGGAACGGGAGGGACAAAAACATTCAGTACTTC
CARNGRDKNIQYF
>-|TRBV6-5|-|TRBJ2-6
TGTGCCAGCAGTTACCCCGGGACAGGGGCCAACGTCCTGACTTTC
CASSYPGTGANVLTF
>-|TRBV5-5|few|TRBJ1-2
-
CASSWGQGALGTF
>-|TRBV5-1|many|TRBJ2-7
TGCGCCAGCAGCGACACCTACGAGCAGTACTTC
CASSDTYEQYF
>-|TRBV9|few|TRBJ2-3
TGTGCCAGCAGCGTAGAACTCCTACCCACAGATACGCAGTATTTT
CASSVELLPTDTQYF
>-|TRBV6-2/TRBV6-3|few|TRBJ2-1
TGTGCCAGCAGTCGCACCTATGAGCAGTTCTTC
CASSRTYEQFF
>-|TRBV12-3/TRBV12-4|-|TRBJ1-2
TGTGCCAGCAGTGCTAGCTCTGGGGCCGGATATGGCTACACCTTC
CASSASSGAGYGYTF
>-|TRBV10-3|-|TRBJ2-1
TGTGCCGCGTCCAGCTTCGCCGACAATGAGCAGTTCTTC
CAASSFADNEQFF
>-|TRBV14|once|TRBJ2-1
TGTGCCAGCAGCGCCCCTATGGGACTCCCCACCGCGAATGAGCAGTTCTTC
CASSAPMGLPTANEQFF
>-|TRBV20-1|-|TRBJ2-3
TGCAGTGCTACACAATCAACAGGTTTCACAGATACGCAGTATTTT
CSATQSTGFTDTQYF
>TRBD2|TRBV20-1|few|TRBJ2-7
TGCAGTGCTAGAGACGGACTAGCGCAGTACGAGCAGTACTTC
CSARDGLAQYEQYF
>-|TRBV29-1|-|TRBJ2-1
TGCAGCGGTAGGGGTTTCAGGGAGCAGTTCTTC
CSGRGFREQFF
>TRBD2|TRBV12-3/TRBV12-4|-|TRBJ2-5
TGTGCCAGCAGTAAGGGACTAGCGGGGGCAGAGACCCAGTACTTC
CASSKGLAGAETQYF
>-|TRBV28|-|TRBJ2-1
TGTGCCAGCAGTTTATACGGTCGGGGGAGTCGGGTCAATGAGCAGTTCTTC
CASSLYGRGSRVNEQFF
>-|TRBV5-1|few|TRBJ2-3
TGCGCCAGCAGCTTTAGGAGCACGAGCACAGATACGCAGTATTTT
CASSFRSTSTDTQYF
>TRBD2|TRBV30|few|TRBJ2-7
TGTGCCTGGAGTACGGACACGGGAGGTAACGAGCAGTACTTC
CAWSTDTGGNEQYF
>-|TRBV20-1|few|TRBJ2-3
TGCAGTGCTCGGGACTTCTCCTACACAGATACGCAGTATTTT
CSARDFSYTDTQYF
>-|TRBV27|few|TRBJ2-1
TGTGCCAGCGGGCCTACTTTTTACAATGAGCAGTTCTTC
CASGPTFYNEQFF
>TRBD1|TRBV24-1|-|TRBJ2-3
TGTGCCACCAGTGATCAAGGGGGCCCAGATACGCAGTATTTT
CATSDQGGPDTQYF
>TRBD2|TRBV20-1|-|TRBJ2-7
TGCAGTGCTAGGAGAGCGGGAGAACTCTTCTACGAGCAGTACTTC
CSARRAGELFYEQYF
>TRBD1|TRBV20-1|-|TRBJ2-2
TGCAGTGCTAGATCCGGGACAGGGTTACCCGGGGAGCTGTTTTTT
CSARSGTGLPGELFF
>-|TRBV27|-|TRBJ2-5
TGTGCCAGCAGTTTAGTGGGGGACTTAGAGACCCAGTACTTC
CASSLVGDLETQYF
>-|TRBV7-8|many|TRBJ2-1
TGTGCCAGCAGCTTAGACGGGAGTTTGGATGAGCAGTTCTTC
CASSLDGSLDEQFF
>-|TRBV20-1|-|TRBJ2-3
TGCAGTGCTAGAGATAAGGGGTCGCAGTATTTT
CSARDKGSQYF
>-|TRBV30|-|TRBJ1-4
TGTGCCTGGAGTGTACGTTTGAAAAGGGGGACGACTAATGAAAAACTGTTTTTT
CAWSVRLKRGTTNEKLFF
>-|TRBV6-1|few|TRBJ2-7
TGTGCCAGCAGGCAGGCCCGCTACGAGCAGTACTTC
CASRQARYEQYF
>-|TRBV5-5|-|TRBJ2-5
TGTGCCAGCAGCCCCGGGCCCCAGGCAGAGACCCAGTACTTC
CASSPGPQAETQYF
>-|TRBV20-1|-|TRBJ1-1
TGCAGTGCTAGCGGGTCGGTGAACACTGAAGCTTTCTTT
CSASGSVNTEAFF
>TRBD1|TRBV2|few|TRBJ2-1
TGTGCCAGCAGCCCGGGACAGGGTCTTTTTGTTGAGCAGTTCTTC
CASSPGQGLFVEQFF
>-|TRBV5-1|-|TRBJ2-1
TGCGCCAGCAGCAAAGCGCATGAGCAGTTCTTC
CASSKAHEQFF
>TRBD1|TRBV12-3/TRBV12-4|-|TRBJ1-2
TGTGCCAGCAGCCTAAGGGACAGGCTCTTCGGGGGCTACACCTTC
CASSLRDRLFGGYTF
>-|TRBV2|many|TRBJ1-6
TGTGCCAGCGGGGGGTCTTCACCCCTCCACTTT
CASGGSSPLHF
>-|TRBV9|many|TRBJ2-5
TGTGCCAGCAGCGTAAGGTTCGGGGGATACGAAGAGACCCAGTACTTC
CASSVRFGGYEETQYF
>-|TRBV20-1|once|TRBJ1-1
TGCAGTGCTAGGTCCGTCGTTAATGGGAGTCCTGAAGCTTTCTTT
CSARSVVNGSPEAFF
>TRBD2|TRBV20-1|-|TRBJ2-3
TGCAGTGCTTACCCGGGACTAATGCAAGATACGCAGTATTTT
CSAYPGLMQDTQYF
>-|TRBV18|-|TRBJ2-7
TGTGCCAGCTCAACCGACAGTAACGAGCAGTACTTC
CASSTDSNEQYF
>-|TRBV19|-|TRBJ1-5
TGTGCCAGTAGTCCGCTTCGGATCACGCCCCAGCATTTT
CASSPLRITPQHF
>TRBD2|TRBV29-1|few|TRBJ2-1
TGCAGCGTTGGCCGGACTAGGCCCTACAATGAGCAGTTCTTC
CSVGRTRPYNEQFF
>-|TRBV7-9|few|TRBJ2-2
TGTGCCAGCAGCTTTTGGCAGGACACCGGGGAGCTGTTTTTT
CASSFWQDTGELFF
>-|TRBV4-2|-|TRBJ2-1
TGTGCCAGCAGCCAAGATCCTCGCCCCGGCCGGTACAATGAGCAGTTCTTC
CASSQDPRPGRYNEQFF
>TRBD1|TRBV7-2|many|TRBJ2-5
TGTGCCAGCAGCCCAAGACAGGGGGCGGAAGAGACCCAGTACTTC
CASSPRQGAEETQYF
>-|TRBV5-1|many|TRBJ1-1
TGCGCCAGCAGTTCCTACACGGGGGCGGACACTGAAGCTTTCTTT
CASSSYTGADTEAFF
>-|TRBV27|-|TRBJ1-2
TGTGCCAGCAGTGCCCTCCAGGAATACGGGGGCTACACCTTC
CASSALQEYGGYTF
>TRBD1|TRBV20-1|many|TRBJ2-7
TGCAGTGCTAGAGATCACAGGGGTATCGTCCGCGAGCAGTACTTC
CSARDHRGIVREQYF
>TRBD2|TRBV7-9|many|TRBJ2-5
TGTGCCAGCAGCCCTACCGGGCTAGCGGGAGAGACCCAGTACTTC
CASSPTGLAGETQYF
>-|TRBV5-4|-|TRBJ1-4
TGTGCCAGCAGGTCGCGACAAGAAGGTGAAAAACTGTTTTTT
CASRSRQEGEKLFF
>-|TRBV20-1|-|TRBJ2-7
TGCAGTGCACAAGGACAGGGACTAAGTTACGAGCAGTACTTC
CSAQGQGLSYEQYF
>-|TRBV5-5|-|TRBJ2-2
TGTGCCAGCAGCCCGTATGAGGGGGAGCTGTTTTTT
CASSPYEGELFF
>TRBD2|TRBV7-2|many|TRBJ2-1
TGTGCCAGCAGCTCCGCCGGGACTAGCGGGAGAAATGAGCAGTTCTTC
CASSSAGTSGRNEQFF
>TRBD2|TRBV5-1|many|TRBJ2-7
TGCGCCAGCAGCTTGCGCGCGGGAGGTTCCTACGAGCAGTACTTC
CASSLRAGGSYEQYF
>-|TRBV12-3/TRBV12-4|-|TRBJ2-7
TGTGCCAGCTCCAGACTAGGCACCTACGAGCAGTACTTC
CASSRLGTYEQYF
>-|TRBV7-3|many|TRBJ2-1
TGTGCCAGCAGCTTATTACCCCCAACCGCTAGTACCTACAATGAGCAGTTCTTC
CASSLLPPTASTYNEQFF
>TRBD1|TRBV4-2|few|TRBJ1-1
TGTGCCAGCAGCCAAGATCCCCAGGGGGGGAACACTGAAGCTTTCTTT
CASSQDPQGGNTEAFF
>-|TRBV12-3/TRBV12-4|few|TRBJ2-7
TGTGCCAGCAGTCCCCACCGCGGAAGAGGCTCCTACGAGCAGTACTTC
CASSPHRGRGSYEQYF
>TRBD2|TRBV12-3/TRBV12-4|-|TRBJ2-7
TGTGCCAGCAGTAATAGCGGGAGCGTCTACGAGCAGTACTTC
CASSNSGSVYEQYF
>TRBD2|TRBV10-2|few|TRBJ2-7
TGCGCCAGCCAATTTCTGGCGGGAGGCACCTACGAGCAGTACTTC
CASQFLAGGTYEQYF
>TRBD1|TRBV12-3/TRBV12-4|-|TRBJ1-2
TGTGCCAGCAGTTACCGTGATGACAGGGCCCTTAAGCGGGGCTACACCTTC
CASSYRDDRALKRGYTF
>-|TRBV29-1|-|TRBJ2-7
TGCAGCGTCATGGGCGGGGTCGGGGAGATCTACGAGCAGTACTTC
CSVMGGVGEIYEQYF